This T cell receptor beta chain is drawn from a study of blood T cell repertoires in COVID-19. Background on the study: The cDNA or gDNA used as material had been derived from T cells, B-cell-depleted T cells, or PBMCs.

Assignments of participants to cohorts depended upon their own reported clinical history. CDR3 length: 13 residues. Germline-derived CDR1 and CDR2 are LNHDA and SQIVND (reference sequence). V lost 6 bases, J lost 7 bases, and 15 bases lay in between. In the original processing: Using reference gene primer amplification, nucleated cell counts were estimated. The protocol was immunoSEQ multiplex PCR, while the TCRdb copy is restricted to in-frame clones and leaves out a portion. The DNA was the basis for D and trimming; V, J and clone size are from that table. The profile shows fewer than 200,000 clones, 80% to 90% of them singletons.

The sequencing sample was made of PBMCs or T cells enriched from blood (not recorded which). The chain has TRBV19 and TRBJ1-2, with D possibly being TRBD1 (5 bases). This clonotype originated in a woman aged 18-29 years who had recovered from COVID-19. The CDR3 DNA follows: TGTGCCAGTAGCCTCCGTACAGGCGGTGGCTACACCTTC. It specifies CASSLRTGGGYTF.